Presented here are 21 T cell receptor beta chains from one specimen sequenced in a study of patients and donors after allogeneic stem cell transplantation. TCRdb itself ran the RT-PCR reads through MiXCR, one entry per CDR3 protein. The sample lists 150,000 to 200,000 distinct CDR3 sequences, roughly 22% seen once, with 26% in the top ten. Sequenced input: blood, either unsorted or a sorted T cell fraction (not recorded which). Receptors originate from a human donor who was either an allogeneic HSCT recipient or a stem cell or donor lymphocyte infusion donor (not recorded which). It is not recorded whose cells these are; they may come from a transplant donor.

About this clonotype itself: A read error may explain this, as a much larger clone is one base away. The chain combines TRBV3-1 with TRBJ1-6; D remains ambiguous. This CDR3 spans 14 amino acids. Germline lookup yields CDR1 LGHDT and CDR2 YNNKEL (reference sequence). Here the CDR3 reads CASSQSGYSSPLHF. DNA of the CDR3: TGTGCCAGCAGCCAATCCGGATATAGTTCACCCCTCCACTTT. The whole variable domain, filled in from reference TRBV3-1 and TRBJ1-6, reads DTAVSQTPKYLVTQMGNDKSIKCEQNLGHDTMYWYKQDSKKFLKIMFSYNNKELIINETVPNRFSPKSPDKAHLNLHINSLELGDSAVYFCASSQSGYSSPLHFGNGTRLTVT.

The chain combines TRBV12-3 or TRBV12-4 with TRBJ2-5, with D perhaps matching TRBD2 (6 bases). The CDR3 totals 15 residues. Trimming took off 5 bases at V and 1 base at J, with 14 bases between the two ends. CDR3 DNA sequence: TGTGCCAGCAGTCTCAACGGGGGTCCCCAAGAGACCCAGTACTTC. It yields the protein CASSLNGGPQETQYF.

This clonotype turned up a few times. The chain carries TRBV7-3 and TRBJ2-3; TRBD2 matches 13 bases. The length of the CDR3 is 14 residues. The ends lost 5 bases at V and 5 bases at J; junction bases unmatched: 1. In germline, CDR1 is SGHTA, CDR2 FQGTGA. CDR3 loop: CASSRTSGRDTQYF. In DNA, the CDR3 is TGTGCCAGCAGCCGGACTAGCGGGAGAGATACGCAGTATTTT. The variable domain in full, with the rest retrieved from reference TRBV7-3 and TRBJ2-3, is GAGVSQTPSNKVTEKGKYVELRCDPISGHTALYWYRQSLGQGPEFLIYFQGTGAADDSGLPNDRFFAVRPEGSVSTLKIQRTERGDSAVYLCASSRTSGRDTQYFGPGTRLTVL.

This clonotype was detected a few times. The gene calls are TRBV20-1 and TRBJ2-3; 11 bases line up with TRBD1. This CDR3 contains 15 residues. Unmatched junction bases numbered 9, after V lost 5 bases and J lost 5 bases. In germline, CDR1 is DFQATT, CDR2 SNEGSKA (reference sequence). CDR3 loop: CSASRRDRGGDTQYF. As DNA, the CDR3 is TGCAGTGCTTCCAGGAGGGACAGGGGGGGAGATACGCAGTATTTT.

This chain joins TRBV12-3 or TRBV12-4 and TRBJ1-5, with a tentative D call TRBD1 (6 bases). V was shortened by 3 bases and J by 9 bases, with 21 bases between the two germline ends. There are 16 residues in the CDR3. Here the CDR3 DNA reads TGTGCCAGCAGTTTTGGAAGGGGGTACGGGCCAGGGCCCCAGCATTTT. Translated, it gives CASSFGRGYGPGPQHF.

The rearrangement joins TRBV19 to TRBJ1-5, with D uncertain. Trimming removed 11 bases at V and 0 bases at J, with 14 bases between. CDR1 is LNHDA and CDR2 is SQIVND in the germline V gene (reference sequence). CDR3 length equals 14 residues. In nucleotides, the CDR3 is TGTGCCTCCAATGGAGAGTATAGCAATCAGCCCCAGCATTTT. Amino acid sequence: CASNGEYSNQPQHF.

V and J are TRBV20-1 and TRBJ2-2; tentatively, D is TRBD2 (5 bases). Germline CDR1 is DFQATT and CDR2 is SNEGSKA (reference sequence). The CDR3 length is 16 residues. Trimming stripped 6 bases from V and 1 base from J, with 18 bases between. The CDR3 DNA follows: TGCAGTGCCAAAGGAAGTGGGAGAAGGAACACCGGGGAGCTGTTTTTT. This gives the protein CSAKGSGRRNTGELFF.

This clonotype has just a few counts. The rearrangement joins TRBV20-1 to TRBJ2-1; TRBD2 agrees at 7 bases. CDR1 is DFQATT and CDR2 is SNEGSKA in the germline V gene (reference sequence). V trimming: 2 bases; J trimming: 0 bases; junction bases outside the gene matches: 4. The CDR3 sequence is 15 residues long. CDR3 sequence reads: CSARSSGRSYNEQFF. CDR3 coding DNA: TGCAGTGCTAGATCTAGCGGCCGCTCCTACAATGAGCAGTTCTTC.

J is TRBJ1-1 and V is TRBV7-2; 7 bases are shared with TRBD1. The V gene's germline CDR1 is SGHTA and CDR2 FQGNSA. The V segment lost 6 bases and the J segment 4 bases; nucleotides outside the gene matches: 8. CDR3 length: 14 amino acids. The CDR3 here is CASRTDRAITEAFF. In DNA, the CDR3 is TGTGCCAGCAGAACTGACAGGGCGATCACTGAAGCTTTCTTT.

This clonotype occurred many times. V and J are TRBV4-3 and TRBJ1-6; D is possibly TRBD1 (6 bases). Between the trimmed V and J ends, which lost 2 bases and 10 bases, there was a span of 12 bases. Germline loops: CDR1 LGHNA, CDR2 YSLEER. This CDR3 region has 14 residues. The CDR3: CASSQTGLISPLHF. The CDR3 DNA reads as TGCGCCAGCAGCCAAACAGGGTTGATCTCACCCCTCCACTTT.

This clonotype appeared a few times. The chain recombines TRBV4-2 with TRBJ1-1; D not certain. Looked up from germline, CDR1 is LGHNA and CDR2 is YNFKEQ. This CDR3 has 15 residues. With 3 bases removed from V and 0 bases from J, the gap between germline ends came to 11 bases. The CDR3 coding sequence is TGTGCCAGCAGCCATCAGCGGCCCATGAACACTGAAGCTTTCTTT. Translating gives CASSHQRPMNTEAFF.

The chain carries TRBV11-2 and TRBJ2-1, with 9 bases aligning to TRBD1. The V segment lost 0 bases and the J segment 3 bases; nucleotides outside the gene matches: 3. Germline assignment: CDR1 SGHAT and CDR2 FQNNGV. The CDR3 extends over 16 amino acids. For the CDR3, the DNA is TGTGCCAGCAGCTTAGATCGGACAGGGGTCTACAATGAGCAGTTCTTC. Its protein product is CASSLDRTGVYNEQFF.

In this sample, this clonotype turned up a few times. The CDR3 nucleotides are TGCAGTGCTGGGGACAGGGGAGACTATGGCTACACCTTC. The encoded protein is CSAGDRGDYGYTF. This chain uses TRBV20-1 with TRBJ1-2; 10 bases are shared with TRBD1. This CDR3 spans 13 amino acids. The ends lost 5 bases at V and 3 bases at J; junction bases unmatched: 3. Per germline, CDR1 DFQATT and CDR2 SNEGSKA (reference sequence).

This clonotype was observed a few times. The chain is built from TRBV6-5 and TRBJ2-3, with D possibly matching TRBD1 (5 bases). The germline gives CDR1 MNHEY, CDR2 SVGAGI. The CDR3 is 14 residues long. Trimming cost V 2 bases and J 3 bases, with 9 bases left between them. The CDR3 DNA sequence: TGTGCCAGCAGTTACGGGCAGGGAACAGATACGCAGTATTTT. It codes for CASSYGQGTDTQYF.

V gene TRBV12-3 or TRBV12-4 combines with J gene TRBJ2-1; D might be TRBD2 (6 bases). The CDR3 runs to 12 residues. Trimming pared 6 bases from V and 6 bases from J, leaving 9 bases between. The CDR3 sequence is CASSRGLNEQFF. CDR3 sequence (DNA): TGTGCCAGCAGCCGGGGACTCAATGAGCAGTTCTTC.

This clonotype occurred a few times. The V gene is TRBV30, the J gene TRBJ1-1; possibly TRBD1 for D (6 bases). The CDR3 spans 15 residues. CDR1 and CDR2 (germline): GTSNPN, SVGIG (reference sequence). V lost 3 bases to trimming and J lost 1 base, with 15 bases between them. CDR3 region: CAWSGTRPTNTEAFF. In nucleotides, the CDR3 is TGTGCCTGGAGCGGGACACGACCGACGAACACTGAAGCTTTCTTT.

On this clonotype itself: In this CDR3 the conserved last residue, phenylalanine or tryptophan, is missing, so a read error is likely. The chain recombines TRBV12-3 or TRBV12-4 with TRBJ2-7, with D possibly matching TRBD1 (6 bases). The CDR3 is 12 amino acids. Trimming cost V 8 bases and J 5 bases, with 13 bases left between them. CDR3 bases: TGTGCCAGCGGGGGCAGTACCCACGAGCAGTACTCC. Translating it yields CASGGSTHEQYS.

The gene calls are TRBV29-1 and TRBJ1-2; 9 positions match TRBD1. The V gene's germline CDR1 is SQVTM and CDR2 ANQGSEA. With 3 bases clipped from V and 6 bases from J, the junction kept 2 bases outside the gene matches. The CDR3 is made up of 12 amino acids. CDR3 DNA: TGCAGCGTTGAGACAGGGGGTGATGGCTACACCTTC. It yields the protein CSVETGGDGYTF.

The V and J genes are TRBV7-6 and TRBJ1-6; no clear D gene. The germline CDR1 and CDR2 sequences are SGHVS and FNYEAQ. The CDR3 contains 14 residues. The V end lost 0 bases, the J end lost 7 bases, and 7 bases lay between the germline ends. The CDR3, as DNA: TGTGCCAGCAGCTTAGCGGTGGCGAATTCACCCCTCCACTTT. This sequence encodes CASSLAVANSPLHF.

V and J are TRBV10-2 and TRBJ2-3, with TRBD1 identical over 11 bases. The CDR3 extends over 16 amino acids. Germline V gene data show CDR1 as WSHSY and CDR2 as SAAADI. V lost 3 bases to trimming and J lost 3 bases; unmatched junction nucleotides: 5. The CDR3 spells CASSELDRGLTDTQYF. CDR3 DNA: TGCGCCAGCAGTGAACTGGACAGGGGGCTGACAGATACGCAGTATTTT.

This clonotype was found once. The chain is built from TRBV7-9 and TRBJ2-6; D remains unclear. CDR1 is SEHNR and CDR2 is FQNEAQ in the germline V gene (reference sequence). Trimming removed 3 bases at V and 0 bases at J, with 6 bases between. The CDR3 runs to 15 residues. This CDR3 is CASSFAVSGANVLTF. CDR3 nucleotide sequence: TGTGCCAGCAGCTTCGCGGTCTCTGGGGCCAACGTCCTGACTTTC.